The rows below give T cell receptor beta chains drawn from one sample of a study of blood T cell repertoires in COVID-19. TCRdb's copy holds only in-frame clones and misses some; the assay was immunoSEQ multiplex PCR. The profile shows fewer than 300,000 clones, approximately 93% of them singletons. Material for sequencing was peripheral blood. Receptor source: a woman aged 30 to 39 with COVID-19, enrolled during active disease. Each CDR3 is given with its conserved first and last residue. Each record gives: D gene, clone size, V gene, J gene, CDR3 protein, CDR3 DNA. The D gene is left open where the match is weak. Clone size is not always given. Where it is, it says once, few, many or a class for expanded clones.

D: -; size: -; V: TRBV7-2; J: TRBJ2-1; CDR3: CASSTRLEYNEQFF; DNA: TGTGCCAGCAGCACCAGACTGGAGTACAATGAGCAGTTCTTC
D: TRBD2; size: -; V: TRBV6-5; J: TRBJ2-1; CDR3: CASSLLAGGPNEQFF; DNA: TGTGCCAGCAGTTTACTAGCGGGAGGGCCCAATGAGCAGTTCTTC
D: -; size: -; V: TRBV10-3; J: TRBJ1-3; CDR3: CAISESMLPGGSGNTIYF; DNA: TGTGCCATCAGTGAGTCGATGTTGCCCGGCGGATCAGGAAACACCATATATTTT
D: TRBD2; size: -; V: TRBV11-2; J: TRBJ2-1; CDR3: CASSLGSGRAGEQFF; DNA: TGTGCCAGCAGCTTAGGAAGCGGGAGGGCCGGTGAGCAGTTCTTC
D: TRBD1; size: -; V: TRBV18; J: TRBJ1-1; CDR3: CASSPDDRVKGAFF; DNA: TGTGCCAGCTCACCGGACGACAGGGTGAAGGGAGCTTTCTTT
D: -; size: once; V: TRBV10-3; J: TRBJ1-1; CDR3: CAIAKGREGRYNEAFF; DNA: TGTGCCATCGCCAAAGGGAGGGAAGGCCGGTATAATGAAGCTTTCTTT
D: TRBD1; size: -; V: TRBV6-6; J: TRBJ1-5; CDR3: CASRRTGDSNQPQHF; DNA: TGTGCCAGCAGACGGACAGGTGATAGCAATCAGCCCCAGCATTTT
D: -; size: -; V: TRBV5-6; J: TRBJ2-2; CDR3: CASSIQGYGELFF; DNA: TGTGCCAGCAGCATTCAGGGTTACGGGGAGCTGTTTTTT
D: -; size: -; V: TRBV29-1; J: TRBJ1-1; CDR3: CSGRSGYTEAFF; DNA: TGCAGCGGTAGAAGCGGTTATACTGAAGCTTTCTTT
D: TRBD2; size: -; V: TRBV5-1; J: TRBJ2-5; CDR3: CASSLVRREGETQYF; DNA: TGCGCCAGCAGCTTGGTGCGGCGGGAGGGCGAGACCCAGTACTTC
D: -; size: -; V: TRBV19; J: TRBJ1-6; CDR3: CASSPQQGSNSPLHF; DNA: TGTGCCAGTAGTCCCCAGCAGGGCTCGAATTCACCCCTCCACTTT
D: -; size: -; V: TRBV28; J: TRBJ2-1; CDR3: CASSLPQAGTGRNNEQFF; DNA: TGTGCCAGCAGTTTACCTCAGGCAGGAACAGGACGAAACAATGAGCAGTTCTTC
D: -; size: -; V: TRBV30; J: TRBJ1-5; CDR3: CAWSPEGRRNQPQHF; DNA: TGTGCCTGGAGCCCTGAGGGCAGGCGCAATCAGCCCCAGCATTTT
D: -; size: -; V: TRBV7-9; J: TRBJ2-2; CDR3: CASSLETLGHTGELFF; DNA: TGTGCCAGCAGCTTAGAAACGCTGGGGCACACCGGGGAGCTGTTTTTT
D: TRBD1; size: few; V: TRBV5-4; J: TRBJ2-7; CDR3: CASSYGTGYEQYF; DNA: TGTGCCAGCAGCTACGGGACAGGGTACGAGCAGTACTTC
D: TRBD1; size: -; V: TRBV28; J: TRBJ1-4; CDR3: CASSSDRENLKTNEKLFF; DNA: TGTGCCAGCAGTTCGGACAGGGAGAACCTCAAAACTAATGAAAAACTGTTTTTT
D: -; size: -; V: TRBV7-2; J: TRBJ2-7; CDR3: CASSLVGREYDEQYF; DNA: TGTGCCAGCAGCTTAGTCGGACGGGAGTACGACGAGCAGTACTTC
D: -; size: -; V: TRBV2; J: TRBJ1-6; CDR3: CASTQGPFVSDSPLHF; DNA: TGTGCCAGCACACAGGGACCCTTCGTCTCGGATTCACCCCTCCACTTT
D: -; size: -; V: TRBV2; J: TRBJ2-1; CDR3: CASSDPTAEQFF; DNA: TGTGCCAGCAGTGATCCGACAGCTGAGCAGTTCTTC
D: TRBD1; size: -; V: TRBV11-2; J: TRBJ1-2; CDR3: CASSSEPDRGWGYTF; DNA: TGTGCCAGCAGCTCAGAACCGGACAGGGGCTGGGGCTACACCTTC
D: TRBD1; size: -; V: TRBV28; J: TRBJ1-4; CDR3: CASSLTGTGGEKLFF; DNA: TGTGCCAGCAGCCTTACCGGGACAGGGGGAGAAAAACTGTTTTTT
D: TRBD1; size: -; V: TRBV15; J: TRBJ2-7; CDR3: CATSLRQGSYEQYF; DNA: TGTGCCACCAGCCTCCGACAGGGGTCCTACGAGCAGTACTTC
D: TRBD1; size: -; V: TRBV5-1; J: TRBJ1-1; CDR3: CASSLDRAFTEAFF; DNA: TGCGCCAGCAGCCTGGACAGGGCATTCACTGAAGCTTTCTTT
D: TRBD2; size: -; V: TRBV2; J: TRBJ2-1; CDR3: CASSVRGGVYNEQFF; DNA: TGTGCCAGCAGTGTGAGGGGAGGGGTATACAATGAGCAGTTCTTC
D: TRBD2; size: -; V: TRBV4-1; J: TRBJ2-7; CDR3: CASSQDNWLAGGLWNSYEQYF; DNA: TGCGCCAGCAGCCAAGATAATTGGCTAGCGGGAGGCCTTTGGAACTCCTACGAGCAGTACTTC
D: TRBD1; size: once; V: TRBV6-5; J: TRBJ1-4; CDR3: CASSYSDRGREEKLFF; DNA: TGTGCCAGCAGTTACTCAGACAGGGGGCGCGAAGAAAAACTGTTTTTT
D: -; size: -; V: TRBV30; J: TRBJ2-7; CDR3: CAWSPGHFTYEQYF; DNA: TGTGCCTGGAGTCCGGGTCACTTTACCTACGAGCAGTACTTC
D: TRBD1; size: -; V: TRBV24-1; J: TRBJ1-2; CDR3: CATERQGYNYGYTF; DNA: TGTGCCACCGAAAGACAGGGATATAACTATGGCTACACCTTC
D: -; size: -; V: TRBV30; J: TRBJ1-4; CDR3: CAWSVSGNEKLFF; DNA: TGTGCCTGGAGTGTATCGGGAAATGAAAAACTGTTTTTT
D: TRBD1; size: once; V: TRBV27; J: TRBJ2-2; CDR3: CASSPRTGIVGGELFF; DNA: TGTGCCAGCAGTCCTCGGACAGGGATCGTCGGCGGGGAGCTGTTTTTT
D: TRBD1; size: -; V: TRBV27; J: TRBJ1-2; CDR3: CASSPSIRGLGYTF; DNA: TGTGCCAGCAGCCCCTCGATTAGGGGGCTAGGCTACACCTTC
D: TRBD2; size: -; V: TRBV10-1; J: TRBJ2-7; CDR3: CAQLAGLYEQYF; DNA: TGCGCTCAACTAGCGGGGCTCTACGAGCAGTACTTC
D: TRBD1; size: -; V: TRBV18; J: TRBJ1-1; CDR3: CASSPNRETGEEGFF; DNA: TGTGCCAGCTCCCCCAACCGAGAGACAGGGGAGGAGGGTTTCTTT
D: -; size: -; V: TRBV30; J: TRBJ1-5; CDR3: CAWSAGGGNQPQHF; DNA: TGTGCCTGGAGTGCGGGGGGAGGCAATCAGCCCCAGCATTTT
D: TRBD1; size: few; V: TRBV6-5; J: TRBJ1-2; CDR3: CASSKDRGNGYTF; DNA: TGTGCCAGCAGTAAGGACAGGGGGAACGGCTACACCTTC
D: TRBD2; size: -; V: TRBV5-1; J: TRBJ2-1; CDR3: CASGRVAGGSNEQFF; DNA: TGCGCCAGCGGCCGTGTGGCGGGAGGGTCCAATGAGCAGTTCTTC
D: TRBD1; size: -; V: TRBV30; J: TRBJ2-7; CDR3: CAWSRVTGGYEQYF; DNA: TGTGCCTGGAGTCGTGTAACAGGGGGCTACGAGCAGTACTTC
D: -; size: -; V: TRBV30; J: TRBJ2-6; CDR3: CAQGTRPSGANVLTF; DNA: TGTGCCCAAGGGACACGACCCTCTGGGGCCAACGTCCTGACTTTC
D: TRBD1; size: -; V: TRBV11-3; J: TRBJ2-2; CDR3: CASSLIRQGGTGELFF; DNA: TGTGCCAGCAGCTTAATACGACAGGGTGGCACCGGGGAGCTGTTTTTT
D: TRBD1; size: -; V: TRBV27; J: TRBJ1-2; CDR3: CASSLRATGDYGYTF; DNA: TGTGCCAGCAGTTTACGAGCAACAGGGGACTATGGCTACACCTTC
D: TRBD2; size: -; V: TRBV7-2; J: TRBJ2-7; CDR3: CASSFLGGSGDEQYF; DNA: TGTGCCAGCAGCTTCCTGGGGGGAAGCGGGGACGAGCAGTACTTC
D: TRBD1; size: -; V: TRBV5-4; J: TRBJ1-2; CDR3: CASSPGTGASRGGYTF; DNA: TGTGCCAGCAGCCCAGGGACAGGGGCGTCTAGGGGTGGCTACACCTTC
D: -; size: -; V: TRBV3-1/TRBV3-2; J: TRBJ2-2; CDR3: CASSQDTSPVRELFF; DNA: TGTGCCAGCAGCCAAGATACATCTCCAGTACGGGAGCTGTTTTTT
D: -; size: -; V: TRBV19; J: TRBJ1-1; CDR3: CASSLQGYTEAFF; DNA: TGTGCCAGTAGTCTACAGGGATACACTGAAGCTTTCTTT
D: TRBD2; size: once; V: TRBV27; J: TRBJ2-1; CDR3: CASSFASGRIEQFF; DNA: TGTGCCAGCAGTTTCGCTAGCGGGAGAATTGAGCAGTTCTTC
D: TRBD1; size: -; V: TRBV12-3/TRBV12-4; J: TRBJ1-1; CDR3: CASSRDRGNSFF; DNA: TGTGCCAGCAGCCGGGACAGGGGGAATTCTTTCTTT
D: TRBD2; size: -; V: TRBV5-4; J: TRBJ2-1; CDR3: CASSLGTSGTYNEQFF; DNA: TGTGCCAGCAGCCTCGGGACTAGCGGAACGTACAATGAGCAGTTCTTC
D: TRBD1; size: -; V: TRBV30; J: TRBJ1-1; CDR3: CAWSQQGAWTEAFF; DNA: TGTGCCTGGAGTCAACAGGGGGCTTGGACTGAAGCTTTCTTT
D: -; size: few; V: TRBV6-5; J: TRBJ1-4; CDR3: CASSYDENEKLFF; DNA: TGTGCCAGCAGTTACGATGAGAATGAAAAACTGTTTTTT
D: -; size: -; V: TRBV30; J: TRBJ1-1; CDR3: CARTGLMNTEAFF; DNA: TGTGCCAGAACGGGACTGATGAACACTGAAGCTTTCTTT
D: -; size: -; V: TRBV7-9; J: TRBJ1-1; CDR3: CASSFSGQAEAFF; DNA: TGTGCCAGCAGCTTCTCCGGACAAGCTGAAGCTTTCTTT
D: -; size: -; V: TRBV2; J: TRBJ1-1; CDR3: CASSKFTGLTSEAFF; DNA: TGTGCCAGCAGTAAATTCACAGGGTTAACAAGTGAAGCTTTCTTT
D: TRBD1; size: -; V: TRBV28; J: TRBJ2-6; CDR3: CASRVTGEASGANVLTF; DNA: TGTGCCAGCAGGGTGACAGGGGAGGCGTCTGGGGCCAACGTCCTGACTTTC
D: TRBD2; size: -; V: TRBV2; J: TRBJ2-3; CDR3: CASSTTSANTDTQYF; DNA: TGTGCCAGCAGCACGACTAGCGCTAATACAGATACGCAGTATTTT
D: -; size: -; V: TRBV27; J: TRBJ1-2; CDR3: CASSPAERLDLYGYTF; DNA: TGTGCCAGCAGTCCCGCCGAGAGACTGGATCTTTATGGCTACACCTTC
D: -; size: -; V: TRBV3-1/TRBV3-2; J: TRBJ2-5; CDR3: CASSRKSQETQYF; DNA: TGTGCCAGCAGCCGCAAATCCCAAGAGACTCAGTACTTC
D: -; size: -; V: TRBV9; J: TRBJ2-3; CDR3: CASSVVTGTATQYF; DNA: TGTGCCAGCAGCGTAGTGACGGGAACCGCCACGCAGTATTTT